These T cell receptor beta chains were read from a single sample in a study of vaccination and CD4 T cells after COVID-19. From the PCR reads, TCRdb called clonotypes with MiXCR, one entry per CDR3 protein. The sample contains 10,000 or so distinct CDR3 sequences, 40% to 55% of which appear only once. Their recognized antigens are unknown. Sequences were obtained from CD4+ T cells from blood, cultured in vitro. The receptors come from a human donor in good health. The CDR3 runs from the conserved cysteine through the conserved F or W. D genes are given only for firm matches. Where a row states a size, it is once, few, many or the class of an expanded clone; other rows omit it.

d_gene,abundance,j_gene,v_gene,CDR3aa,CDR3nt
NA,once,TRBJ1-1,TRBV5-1,CASSSIRDGRAFF,TGCGCCAGCAGCTCAATCCGGGACGGGAGGGCTTTCTTT
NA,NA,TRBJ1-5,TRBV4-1,CASSQDERVRSQPQHF,TGCGCCAGCAGCCAAGACGAAAGGGTGAGGAGTCAGCCCCAGCATTTT
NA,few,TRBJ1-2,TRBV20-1,CSARDLDQNHGYTF,TGCAGTGCTAGAGACTTGGACCAGAACCACGGCTACACCTTC
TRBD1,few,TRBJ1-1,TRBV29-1,CSARTGVYTEAFF,TGCAGCGCTCGGACAGGGGTGTACACTGAAGCTTTCTTT
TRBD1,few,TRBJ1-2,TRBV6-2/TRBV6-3,CATQGDRPNYGYTF,TGTGCCACACAGGGGGACAGGCCTAACTATGGCTACACCTTC
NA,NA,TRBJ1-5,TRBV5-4,CASSPGRGGDQPQHF,TGTGCCAGCAGCCCCGGGCGGGGAGGAGATCAGCCCCAGCATTTT
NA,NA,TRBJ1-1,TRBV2,CASSDSGITEAFF,TGTGCCAGCAGTGATTCGGGGATCACTGAAGCTTTCTTT
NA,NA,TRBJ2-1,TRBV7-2,CASGRGSYNEQFF,TGTGCCAGCGGTAGAGGCTCCTACAATGAGCAGTTCTTC
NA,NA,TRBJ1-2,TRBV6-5,CASSYVGDPYGYTF,TGTGCCAGCAGTTACGTGGGAGATCCATATGGCTACACCTTC
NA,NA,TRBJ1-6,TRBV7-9,CAIPTYSYNSPLHF,TGTGCCATACCCACCTACTCCTATAATTCACCCCTCCACTTT
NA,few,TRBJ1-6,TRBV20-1,CSAQTVNNSPLHF,TGCAGTGCCCAGACAGTAAATAATTCACCCCTCCACTTT
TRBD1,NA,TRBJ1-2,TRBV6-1,CASSEAFLTGGGYGYTF,TGTGCCAGCAGTGAAGCCTTTCTCACAGGGGGCGGGTATGGCTACACCTTC
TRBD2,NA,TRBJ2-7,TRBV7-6,CASSLNVASGYEQYF,TGTGCCAGCAGCTTAAACGTGGCTAGCGGCTACGAGCAGTACTTC
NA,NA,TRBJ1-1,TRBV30,CAWSVRGVNTEAFF,TGTGCCTGGAGTGTCCGCGGGGTGAACACTGAAGCTTTCTTT
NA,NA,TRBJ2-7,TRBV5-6,CASSPPTGSSSYEQYF,TGTGCCAGCAGCCCCCCTACGGGGTCCAGCTCCTACGAGCAGTACTTC
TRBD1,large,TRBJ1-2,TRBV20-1,CSAREQGVNYGYTF,TGCAGTGCTCGGGAACAGGGGGTTAACTATGGCTACACCTTC
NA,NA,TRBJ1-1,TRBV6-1,CATWGRSYTEAFF,TGTGCCACCTGGGGACGGTCCTACACTGAAGCTTTCTTT
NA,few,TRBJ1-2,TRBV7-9,CASSLAGRVFYGYTF,TGTGCCAGCAGCTTAGCCGGACGGGTTTTCTATGGCTACACCTTC
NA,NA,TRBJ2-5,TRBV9,CASSVGGDQETQYF,TGTGCCAGCAGCGTAGGAGGGGACCAAGAGACCCAGTACTTC
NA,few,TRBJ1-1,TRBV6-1,CAAIRGESTEAFF,TGTGCCGCCATTCGGGGCGAGAGCACTGAAGCTTTCTTT
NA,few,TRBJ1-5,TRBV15,CATSLKSFWGNQPQHF,TGTGCCACCAGTCTTAAGTCCTTCTGGGGCAATCAGCCCCAGCATTTT
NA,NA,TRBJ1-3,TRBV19,CASTGFSGNTIYF,TGTGCCAGTACAGGGTTCTCTGGAAACACCATATATTTT
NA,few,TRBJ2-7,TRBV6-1,CASSALRAGEQYF,TGTGCCAGCAGTGCTTTGCGGGCCGGCGAGCAGTACTTC
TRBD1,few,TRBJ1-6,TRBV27,CASSNGTGGFSPLHF,TGTGCCAGCAGTAACGGGACAGGGGGCTTTTCACCCCTCCACTTT
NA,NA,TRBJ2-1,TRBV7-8,CASSRGPYRSSYNEQFF,TGTGCCAGCAGCCGTGGACCTTACCGAAGCTCCTACAATGAGCAGTTCTTC
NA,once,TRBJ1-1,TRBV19,CASSIRGGPNTEAFF,TGTGCCAGTAGTATCAGGGGAGGGCCGAACACTGAAGCTTTCTTT
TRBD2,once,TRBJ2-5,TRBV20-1,CSALGLAGGLQETQYF,TGCAGTGCTCTCGGACTAGCGGGGGGACTACAAGAGACCCAGTACTTC
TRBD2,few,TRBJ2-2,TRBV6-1,CASSEERLALGGELFF,TGTGCCAGCAGTGAGGAGAGACTAGCTTTGGGCGGGGAGCTGTTTTTT
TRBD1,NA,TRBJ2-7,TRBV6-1,CASSQGTAYEQYF,TGTGCCAGCAGTCAGGGGACAGCGTACGAGCAGTACTTC
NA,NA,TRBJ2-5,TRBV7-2,CASSLGPYRTQYF,TGTGCCAGCAGCTTGGGACCCTACAGGACCCAGTACTTC
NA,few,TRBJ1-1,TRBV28,CASSLSALNEAFF,TGTGCCAGCAGTTTATCCGCACTTAATGAAGCTTTCTTT
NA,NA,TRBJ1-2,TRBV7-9,CASSLERGGYTF,TGTGCCAGCAGCTTAGAGAGGGGTGGCTACACCTTC
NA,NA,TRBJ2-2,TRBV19,CASSMIWPPNTGELFF,TGTGCCAGTAGTATGATATGGCCCCCGAACACCGGGGAGCTGTTTTTT
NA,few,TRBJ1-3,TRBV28,CASTTEVSGNTIYF,TGTGCCAGCACCACAGAGGTCTCTGGAAACACCATATATTTT
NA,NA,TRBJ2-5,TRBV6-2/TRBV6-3,CASSYPPGVAVEETQYF,TGTGCCAGCAGTTACCCTCCGGGAGTAGCGGTGGAAGAGACCCAGTACTTC
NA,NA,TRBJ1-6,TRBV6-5,CASSYTGRGESPLHF,TGTGCCAGCAGTTACACGGGACGGGGGGAATCACCCCTCCACTTT
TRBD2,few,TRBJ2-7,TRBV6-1,CASRIAGGVGEQYF,TGTGCCAGCAGGATAGCGGGAGGAGTAGGCGAGCAGTACTTC
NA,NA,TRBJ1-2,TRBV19,CASSKTPTNYGYTF,TGTGCCAGTAGTAAGACGCCAACTAACTATGGCTACACCTTC
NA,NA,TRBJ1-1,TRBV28,CASSLQGPTAEAFF,TGTGCCAGCAGTTTGCAGGGTCCCACAGCTGAAGCTTTCTTT
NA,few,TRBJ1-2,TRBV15,CATSSFAEDGYTF,TGTGCCACCAGCAGCTTCGCGGAAGATGGCTACACCTTC
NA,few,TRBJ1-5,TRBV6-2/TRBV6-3,CASSYGGQPQHF,TGTGCCAGCAGTTACGGCGGTCAGCCCCAGCATTTT
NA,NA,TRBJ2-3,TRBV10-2,CASGGGTDTQYF,TGCGCCAGCGGCGGGGGCACAGATACGCAGTATTTT